The source of this TCR beta chain is a study of radiotherapy plus CTLA-4 blockade in lung cancer. As for this clone: Its cognate antigen is unknown.

Study-wide results and limits: The best prediction of response reportedly came from early blood T cell clone dynamics, with interferon-beta. TCR clones of tumor origin grew in blood after radiotherapy plus ipilimumab.

Libraries were prepared by immunoSEQ multiplex PCR; TCRdb keeps only in-frame clonotypes and omits some of them. The sample lists about 78,000 clones; 85% to 90% were seen once. People whose metastatic non-small-cell lung cancer was chemo-refractory got focal radiation along with CTLA-4 blockade by ipilimumab. The CDR3 runs to 15 residues. Germline CDR1 MDHEN, CDR2 SYDVKM. Trimming removed 7 bases from V and 0 bases from J, with 13 bases in between. The chain is built from TRBV28 and TRBJ1-5, with D hard to call. The receptor was derived from a human donor with non-small cell lung cancer who had stable disease on radiotherapy plus ipilimumab. The sequenced sample was peripheral blood, obtained from a patient treated with radiotherapy plus ipilimumab. The DNA for the CDR3 is TGTGCCAGCACCCCGGGATTTTATAGCAATCAGCCCCAGCATTTT. Protein sequence: CASTPGFYSNQPQHF.